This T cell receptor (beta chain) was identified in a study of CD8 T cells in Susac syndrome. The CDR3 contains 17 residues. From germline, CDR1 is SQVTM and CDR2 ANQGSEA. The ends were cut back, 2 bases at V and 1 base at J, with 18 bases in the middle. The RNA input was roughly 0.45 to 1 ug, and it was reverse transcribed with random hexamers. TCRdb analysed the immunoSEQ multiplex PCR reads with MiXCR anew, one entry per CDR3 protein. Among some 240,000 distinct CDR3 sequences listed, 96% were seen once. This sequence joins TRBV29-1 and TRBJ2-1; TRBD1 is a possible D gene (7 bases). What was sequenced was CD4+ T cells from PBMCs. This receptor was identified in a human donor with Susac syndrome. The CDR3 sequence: CSVESDRVGRSYNEQFF. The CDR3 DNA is TGCAGCGTTGAAAGCGACAGGGTAGGGAGGTCCTACAATGAGCAGTTCTTC.